A single sample is the source of the 19 T cell receptor beta chains below, sequenced in a study of blood T cell repertoires in COVID-19. Only in-frame clones appear in the TCRdb table, and some are missing; sequencing was by immunoSEQ multiplex PCR. The sample shows fewer than 350,000 clones, approximately 88% of them seen only once. Sequencing was performed on peripheral blood. All receptors derive from a man aged 25-40 years with COVID-19, enrolled during active disease.

The V gene is TRBV28, the J gene TRBJ1-4; D might be TRBD1 (5 bases). CDR1 is MDHEN and CDR2 is SYDVKM in the germline V gene. The CDR3 is 14 amino acids. The V gene lost 6 bases and the J gene lost 11 bases, with 19 bases spanning the gap. For the CDR3, the DNA is TGTGCCAGCAGCCACTCGTCGGGGGTACAGAAACTGTTTTTT. It specifies CASSHSSGVQKLFF.

This clone was recorded once. The chain recombines TRBV2 with TRBJ2-3, with 11 nucleotides matching TRBD2. The CDR3 spans 15 residues. Germline V gene data show CDR1 as SNHLY and CDR2 as FYNNEI. Trimming removed 3 bases from V and 4 bases from J; junction bases left unmatched: 3. The CDR3 spells CASSDTSGSADTQYF. DNA for the CDR3: TGTGCCAGCAGTGATACTAGCGGGAGTGCAGATACGCAGTATTTT.

The chain combines TRBV6-2 or TRBV6-3 with TRBJ2-7; the D gene is possibly TRBD2 (6 bases). The CDR3 runs to 15 residues. Germline CDR1 reads MNHEY; CDR2 reads SVGEGT. V lost 3 bases and J lost 0, with 12 bases in between. The CDR3 sequence is CASSYGKLASYEQYF. The CDR3 DNA reads as TGTGCCAGCAGTTATGGCAAACTAGCCTCCTACGAGCAGTACTTC.

The V and J genes are TRBV7-8 and TRBJ1-2; a weak D match, TRBD1 (5 bases). This CDR3 is 14 amino acids long. Germline V lookup: CDR1 SGHVS, CDR2 FQNEAQ. The ends were cut back, 1 base at V and 4 bases at J, with 10 bases in the middle. DNA for the CDR3: TGTGCCAGCAGCTTAGTAGGAGGGGTCTATGGCTACACCTTC. It codes for CASSLVGGVYGYTF.

The rearrangement links TRBV18 to TRBJ1-2, with D maybe TRBD1 (5 bases). The CDR3 totals 17 residues. In germline, CDR1 is KGHSH, CDR2 LQKENI. The V and J ends lost 0 bases and 5 bases respectively, with 19 bases between them. CDR3 coding DNA: TGTGCCAGCTCACCACCTGATCAGGGAAAGAAGATTTATGGCTACACCTTC. Translation: CASSPPDQGKKIYGYTF.

This rearrangement joins TRBV7-8 to TRBJ2-7; D not certain. V lost 2 bases and J lost 2, with 7 bases in between. Germline V lookup: CDR1 SGHVS, CDR2 FQNEAQ. CDR3 length equals 13 residues. CDR3 in amino acids: CASSLRETYEQYF. CDR3 nucleotide sequence: TGTGCCAGCAGCTTACGAGAGACCTACGAGCAGTACTTC.

The chain combines TRBV5-4 with TRBJ2-1, with 9 nucleotides matching TRBD2. Germline-derived CDR1 and CDR2 are SGHNT and YYREEE (reference sequence). The V gene end was trimmed by 3 bases and the J gene end by 5 bases; junction bases not matched to a gene: 6. This CDR3 spans 15 amino acids. The DNA for the CDR3 is TGTGCCAGCAGCTATGGGACTAGCAGCGACAATGAGCAGTTCTTC. Amino acids: CASSYGTSSDNEQFF.

The chain couples TRBV5-1 to TRBJ2-1; no clear D. Trimming removed 4 bases at V and 0 bases at J, with 11 bases between. Germline V gene lookup returns CDR1 SGHRS and CDR2 YFSETQ. The CDR3 length is 15 residues. The CDR3 region has the DNA TGCGCCAGCAGCATCTCACGGAGCTCCTACAATGAGCAGTTCTTC. This encodes CASSISRSSYNEQFF.

Here the CDR3 reads CASGTVYEQYF. DNA for the CDR3: TGTGCCAGTGGCACAGTTTACGAGCAGTACTTC. V usage is TRBV19 and J usage is TRBJ2-7; D gene ambiguous. The CDR3 has 11 amino acids. Looked up from germline, CDR1 is LNHDA and CDR2 is SQIVND (reference sequence). V lost 8 bases, J lost 4 bases, and 9 bases lay in between. Full variable domain (outside the CDR3, taken from reference TRBV19 and TRBJ2-7): DGGITQSPKYLFRKEGQNVTLSCEQNLNHDAMYWYRQDPGQGLRLIYYSQIVNDFQKGDIAEGYSVSREKKESFPLTVTSAQKNPTAFYLCASGTVYEQYFGPGTRLTVT.

This clone was seen a handful of times. This chain uses TRBV6-2 or TRBV6-3 with TRBJ2-3; D is possibly TRBD2 (6 bases). Germline-derived CDR1 and CDR2 are MNHEY and SVGEGT. This CDR3 contains 15 residues. The ends were cut back, 0 bases at V and 2 bases at J, with 9 bases in the middle. The DNA of the CDR3 is TGTGCCAGCAGTTACTCGGCGGGACCCACAGATACGCAGTATTTT. This codes for CASSYSAGPTDTQYF.

This chain joins TRBV5-1 and TRBJ2-6; a weak D match, TRBD1 (7 bases). Germline V CDR1 and CDR2: SGHRS, YFSETQ. Trimming pared 3 bases from V and 0 bases from J, leaving 13 bases between. The CDR3 totals 17 residues. CDR3 sequence (DNA): TGCGCCAGCAGCTCCCCAGGGGGAGGCTCTGGGGCCAACGTCCTGACTTTC. Residues: CASSSPGGGSGANVLTF.

This chain joins TRBV4-2 and TRBJ2-7; D ambiguous. Between the trimmed V and J ends, which lost 4 bases and 3 bases, there was a span of 19 bases. There are 16 residues in the CDR3. Germline CDR1 LGHNA, CDR2 YNFKEQ. The CDR3 sequence is CASSPTGSQAFYEQYF. CDR3 coding DNA: TGTGCCAGCAGCCCCACCGGCAGCCAGGCGTTCTACGAGCAGTACTTC.

Comments on this clone: Other DNA sequences in the sample encode the same CDR3. The rearrangement uses TRBV24-1 and TRBJ2-1; possibly TRBD1 for D (6 bases). This CDR3 region has 16 residues. Germline V CDR1 and CDR2: KGHDR, SFDVKD. V dropped 2 bases and J dropped 0 bases, with 10 bases sitting between them. The CDR3: CATSDSTGSSYNEQFF. CDR3 DNA sequence: TGTGCCACCAGTGATTCGACAGGAAGCTCCTACAATGAGCAGTTCTTC.

This clone was counted between two and nine times. Other DNA sequences in this sample translate to the same CDR3. The J gene is TRBJ2-1, the V gene TRBV9, with 7 bases fitting TRBD2. Germline V CDR1 and CDR2: SGDLS, YYNGEE. The J segment lost 2 bases and the V segment lost 2 bases, leaving 7 bases of the junction unmatched. This CDR3 region has 16 residues. The CDR3 loop is CASSVGSLAAYNEQFF. CDR3 in DNA: TGTGCCAGCAGCGTTGGGAGCCTAGCGGCCTACAATGAGCAGTTCTTC.

This clone appeared a few times. V usage is TRBV7-3 and J usage is TRBJ2-1, with unresolved D. V was shortened by 1 base and J by 0 bases, with 10 bases between the two germline ends. CDR1 SGHTA and CDR2 FQGTGA come from the germline V gene. The CDR3 loop spans 16 amino acids. In DNA form, the CDR3 reads TGTGCCAGCAGCTTAAGTGGCGGAATCTCCTACAATGAGCAGTTCTTC. This gives the protein CASSLSGGISYNEQFF.

The V and J genes are TRBV11-2 and TRBJ2-3; tentatively, D is TRBD2 (6 bases). The CDR3 has 13 residues. CDR1 SGHAT and CDR2 FQNNGV come from the germline V gene. Trimming took 5 bases from V and 9 from J, leaving 15 bases between them. CDR3 sequence: CASSPAGLATQYF. CDR3 DNA sequence: TGTGCCAGCAGCCCGGCGGGGCTAGCGACGCAGTATTTT. Full variable domain (outside the CDR3, taken from reference TRBV11-2 and TRBJ2-3): EAGVAQSPRYKIIEKRQSVAFWCNPISGHATLYWYQQILGQGPKLLIQFQNNGVVDDSQLPKDRFSAERLKGVDSTLKIQPAKLEDSAVYLCASSPAGLATQYFGPGTRLTVL.

This rearrangement joins TRBV6-5 to TRBJ2-7; 7 bases line up with TRBD1. V shed 6 bases, J shed 2 bases, and the junction held 4 bases outside the gene matches. The CDR3 is 13 residues long. CDR1 is MNHEY and CDR2 is SVGAGI in the germline V gene. CDR3 sequence (DNA): TGTGCCAGCAGAAACAGGGGAGCCTACGAGCAGTACTTC. Its translation is CASRNRGAYEQYF.

V is TRBV11-3 and J is TRBJ2-1; the D gene is possibly TRBD2 (7 bases). CDR3 length equals 13 residues. Germline lookup yields CDR1 SGHNT and CDR2 YENEEA. Trimming removed 1 base at V and 13 bases at J, with 14 bases between. The CDR3 bases are TGTGCCAGCAGCTTAGGGGGGGGCGAACTACAGTTCTTC. This codes for CASSLGGGELQFF.

This chain links TRBV6-1 with TRBJ1-1, with 7 bases aligning to TRBD1. V lost 3 bases and J lost 1; bases outside the gene matches: 8. The CDR3 contains 16 residues. Per the germline V gene, CDR1 is MNHNS and CDR2 is SASEGT. CDR3 sequence reads: CASSDMTGYWNTEAFF. The CDR3 coding sequence is TGTGCCAGCAGTGACATGACAGGGTACTGGAACACTGAAGCTTTCTTT.